The 7 T cell receptor beta chains listed next were all sequenced from one sample in a study of blood T cell repertoires in COVID-19 (dated by TCRdb to about 2020). The method was the immunoSEQ multiplex PCR assay. TCRdb re-hosts the immuneACCESS table, in-frame sequences only. Its copies lack some clones; in the studies checked, an unresolved V gene accounts for under half of them, and the cause for the rest is not known. Within this sample are approximately 170,000 clones, with more than 70% of them counted one time only. About 10% of the sample is taken by the ten largest. The sequenced sample was peripheral blood. The receptors stem from a woman at least 80 years old with active or convalescent COVID-19.

The chain employs TRBV13 and TRBJ2-1; D remains ambiguous. The CDR3 extends over 17 amino acids. V lost 5 bases and J lost 0, with 17 bases in between. Germline V gene sequence: CDR1 PRHDT, CDR2 FYEKMQ (reference sequence). The CDR3 reads CASSPQATDTSYNEQFF. DNA of the CDR3: TGTGCCAGCAGCCCTCAAGCGACGGATACCTCCTACAATGAGCAGTTCTTC.

The genes are TRBV19 and TRBJ2-7; TRBD2 aligns across 11 bases. This CDR3 is built from 15 residues. After removal of 2 bases from V and 6 bases from J, the junction contained 6 bases not matched to a gene. Looked up from germline, CDR1 is LNHDA and CDR2 is SQIVND (reference sequence). The CDR3 loop is CASSIIAGGPVEQYF. The DNA of the CDR3 is TGTGCCAGTAGTATAATAGCGGGAGGGCCGGTCGAGCAGTACTTC.

This clone was seen only a few times. Other nucleotide sequences in the sample specify the same CDR3. V usage is TRBV5-1 and J usage is TRBJ2-7; TRBD1 might be the D (5 bases). Germline V gene data show CDR1 as SGHRS and CDR2 as YFSETQ. The V end lost 0 bases, the J end lost 5 bases, and 18 bases lay between the germline ends. This CDR3 spans 16 amino acids. CDR3 protein: CASSLGLGQGRNEQYF. The CDR3 nucleotides are TGCGCCAGCAGCTTGGGCCTGGGGCAGGGAAGAAACGAGCAGTACTTC.

The chain couples TRBV2 to TRBJ1-4, with D possibly being TRBD1 (6 bases). The germline gives CDR1 SNHLY, CDR2 FYNNEI. The CDR3 runs to 14 residues. Trimming pared 10 bases from V and 1 base from J, leaving 13 bases between. The CDR3 loop is CATARGGTNEKLFF. CDR3 DNA sequence: TGTGCCACCGCGAGAGGGGGAACTAATGAAAAACTGTTTTTT.

This clone was seen just once. This chain links TRBV27 with TRBJ1-2, with 10 nucleotides matching TRBD1. The ends lost 4 bases at V and 5 bases at J; junction bases unmatched: 13. Germline lookup yields CDR1 MNHEY and CDR2 SMNVEV (reference sequence). CDR3 length: 17 residues. CDR3 DNA: TGTGCCAGCAGTTCGGGACAGGGGCCCGAGGAATGGTATGGCTACACCTTC. Translating it yields CASSSGQGPEEWYGYTF.

The V call is TRBV6-5, the J call TRBJ1-1, with D tentatively TRBD1 (5 bases). Trimming stripped 6 bases from V and 4 bases from J, with 18 bases between. The CDR3 is 15 amino acids. Germline assignment: CDR1 MNHEY and CDR2 SVGAGI. The CDR3 nucleotides read TGTGCCAGCAGGGGACTAGGGAGGTCGGTCACTGAAGCTTTCTTT. This sequence encodes CASRGLGRSVTEAFF.

The chain is built from TRBV2 and TRBJ1-4; D ambiguous. CDR1 and CDR2 (germline): SNHLY, FYNNEI. The CDR3 is 14 amino acids. V was cut by 4 bases and J by 2 bases, with 8 bases left in between. The CDR3 protein is CASSAGGTNEKLFF. In DNA form, the CDR3 reads TGTGCCAGCAGTGCGGGTGGGACTAATGAAAAACTGTTTTTT.